These T cell receptor beta chains were read from a single sample in a study of human T cells and chemical hapten exposure. TCRdb re-analysed the RACE reads in MiXCR, keeping a single row per CDR3 protein. This sample yields about 81,000 distinct CDR3 sequences, of which roughly 7.2% are seen a single time; about 1.6% belongs to the top ten. The input for sequencing was whole blood, taken in connection with sensitization to the hapten diphenylcyclopropenone (DPC). The receptor set was obtained from a woman aged 25 to 45 with alopecia areata. Some clones in this sample may be carry-over from other donors' samples. CDR3s include the opening cysteine and the closing phenylalanine or tryptophan. The order of the fields is D gene, clone size, J gene, V gene, CDR3 DNA, CDR3 protein. A D gene is named only where the DNA matches it firmly. Size tells how often a clone was seen (once, few, many) or the class of an expanded clone, and some rows leave it out.

d_call: TRBD1
clone_size: many
j_call: TRBJ2-6
v_call: TRBV20-1
cdr3_nt: TGCAGTGCTAGTTGGCAGGGGGCGGTCGGGGCCAACGTCCTGACTTTC
cdr3_aa: CSASWQGAVGANVLTF

d_call: NA
clone_size: many
j_call: TRBJ1-1
v_call: TRBV29-1
cdr3_nt: TGCAGCGTTGAAGTGGCCATGAACACTGAAGCTTTCTTT
cdr3_aa: CSVEVAMNTEAFF

d_call: NA
clone_size: NA
j_call: TRBJ1-5
v_call: TRBV2
cdr3_nt: TGTGCCAGCAGTGCAGGGGAAGATCAGCCCCAGCATTTT
cdr3_aa: CASSAGEDQPQHF

d_call: TRBD1
clone_size: NA
j_call: TRBJ1-1
v_call: TRBV18
cdr3_nt: TGTGCCAGCTCACCGGGGACAGTTGAAGCTTTCTTT
cdr3_aa: CASSPGTVEAFF

d_call: NA
clone_size: few
j_call: TRBJ2-1
v_call: TRBV12-3/TRBV12-4
cdr3_nt: TGTGCCAGCCAGGGTTCCTACAATGAGCAGTTCTTC
cdr3_aa: CASQGSYNEQFF

d_call: NA
clone_size: many
j_call: TRBJ1-1
v_call: TRBV10-1
cdr3_nt: TGCGCCAGCAGTTCAGGGGTCACTGAAGCTTTCTTT
cdr3_aa: CASSSGVTEAFF

d_call: NA
clone_size: many
j_call: TRBJ2-7
v_call: TRBV5-1
cdr3_nt: TGTGCCAGCAGCTTAGCAGGGTCCTACGAGCAGTACTTC
cdr3_aa: CASSLAGSYEQYF

d_call: NA
clone_size: many
j_call: TRBJ2-3
v_call: TRBV18
cdr3_nt: TGTGCCAGCTCACCACCGACAGATAGAGATACGCAGTATTTT
cdr3_aa: CASSPPTDRDTQYF

d_call: NA
clone_size: many
j_call: TRBJ2-2
v_call: TRBV2
cdr3_nt: TGTGCCAGCACTATTAGACGGTCGCCCACGACCGGGGAGCTGTTTTTT
cdr3_aa: CASTIRRSPTTGELFF

d_call: TRBD1
clone_size: NA
j_call: TRBJ2-2
v_call: TRBV20-1
cdr3_nt: TGCAGTGCTCACGATACAGGGGGCGCAAAGCCCGGGGAGCTGTTTTTT
cdr3_aa: CSAHDTGGAKPGELFF

d_call: TRBD1
clone_size: few
j_call: TRBJ2-3
v_call: TRBV12-3/TRBV12-4
cdr3_nt: TGTGCCAGCAGTACGGGGACAGCGAGGGATACGCAGTATTTT
cdr3_aa: CASSTGTARDTQYF

d_call: NA
clone_size: many
j_call: TRBJ1-1
v_call: TRBV20-1
cdr3_nt: TGCAGTGCCCCAGGGAGGAGGGCCAACACTGAAGCTTTCTTT
cdr3_aa: CSAPGRRANTEAFF

d_call: NA
clone_size: many
j_call: TRBJ1-1
v_call: TRBV29-1
cdr3_nt: TGCAGCGTTGGGGTGGCGTTGAACACTGAAGCTTTCTTT
cdr3_aa: CSVGVALNTEAFF

d_call: NA
clone_size: few
j_call: TRBJ2-3
v_call: TRBV7-6
cdr3_nt: TGTGCCAGCAGCTTAGTGGCCTCGGCCCAAGCAGATACGCAGTATTTT
cdr3_aa: CASSLVASAQADTQYF

d_call: NA
clone_size: NA
j_call: TRBJ2-5
v_call: TRBV6-6
cdr3_nt: TGTGCCAGCAGTTATGTCCCTCGGGGGCCGAAAGAGACCCAGTACTTC
cdr3_aa: CASSYVPRGPKETQYF

d_call: TRBD1
clone_size: many
j_call: TRBJ1-6
v_call: TRBV20-1
cdr3_nt: TGCAGTGCTAGAGGATTAAGAGGACAGGGAAATTCACCCCTCCACTTT
cdr3_aa: CSARGLRGQGNSPLHF

d_call: TRBD1
clone_size: NA
j_call: TRBJ2-5
v_call: TRBV29-1
cdr3_nt: TGCAGCGTCGGGCGGGACAGGGGAGAGTTGGAGACCCAGTACTTC
cdr3_aa: CSVGRDRGELETQYF

d_call: TRBD1
clone_size: NA
j_call: TRBJ2-2
v_call: TRBV19
cdr3_nt: TGTGCCAGTAGTATTGGGACGACAGGGGGTAACACCGGGGAGCTGTTTTTT
cdr3_aa: CASSIGTTGGNTGELFF

d_call: NA
clone_size: many
j_call: TRBJ1-2
v_call: TRBV29-1
cdr3_nt: TGCAGCGACTTTTCGACAGCCTACTATGGCTACACCTTC
cdr3_aa: CSDFSTAYYGYTF

d_call: TRBD2
clone_size: few
j_call: TRBJ2-3
v_call: TRBV12-3/TRBV12-4
cdr3_nt: TGTGCCAGCAGTACGCCGACTAGCGGATACACAGATACGCAGTATTTT
cdr3_aa: CASSTPTSGYTDTQYF

d_call: NA
clone_size: NA
j_call: TRBJ2-3
v_call: TRBV6-5
cdr3_nt: TGTGCCAGCAGTTACCTCGGGGGAGCAGATACGCAGTATTTT
cdr3_aa: CASSYLGGADTQYF

d_call: NA
clone_size: NA
j_call: TRBJ1-4
v_call: TRBV6-1
cdr3_nt: TGTGCCAGCAGTGAATACGGCAGCTTTAATGAAAAACTGTTTTTT
cdr3_aa: CASSEYGSFNEKLFF

d_call: NA
clone_size: few
j_call: TRBJ1-1
v_call: TRBV30
cdr3_nt: TGTGCCTGGAGTGTACAGGTGAACACTGAAGCTTTCTTT
cdr3_aa: CAWSVQVNTEAFF

d_call: NA
clone_size: many
j_call: TRBJ2-3
v_call: TRBV28
cdr3_nt: TGTGCCAGCAGTTGGACAGCTATAGGGGCAGGGGATACGCAGTATTTT
cdr3_aa: CASSWTAIGAGDTQYF

d_call: NA
clone_size: NA
j_call: TRBJ1-1
v_call: TRBV29-1
cdr3_nt: TGCAGCGTGGGGGAGGAATGGGCAACTGAAGCTTTCTTT
cdr3_aa: CSVGEEWATEAFF

d_call: NA
clone_size: NA
j_call: TRBJ1-1
v_call: TRBV7-6
cdr3_nt: TGTGCCAGCAGCGTCGGACAGAGGGGCACTGAAGCTTTCTTT
cdr3_aa: CASSVGQRGTEAFF

d_call: NA
clone_size: many
j_call: TRBJ1-2
v_call: TRBV9
cdr3_nt: TGTGCCAGCAGCGTAGGCCCAACAGGGAAGAACTATGGCTACACCTTC
cdr3_aa: CASSVGPTGKNYGYTF